This entry lists 14 T cell receptor beta chains sequenced from one sample in a study of blood T cell repertoires in COVID-19. The protocol was immunoSEQ multiplex PCR, while the TCRdb copy is restricted to in-frame clones and leaves out a portion. This sample has tens of thousands of clones; around 86% occur once, and the top ten carry 4.5% to 5%. The sample taken for sequencing was peripheral blood. These receptors were obtained from a human donor in a cohort sampled during active COVID-19.

The chain employs TRBV6-1 and TRBJ1-4; 8 bases are a match to TRBD1. Germline V gene sequence: CDR1 MNHNS, CDR2 SASEGT. This CDR3 is built from 17 residues. V was pared by 0 bases and J by 6 bases, with 9 bases of the junction left unmatched. CDR3 nucleotides: TGTGCCAGCAGTGAAGCGACAGGGGTACACCTCTATGAAAAACTGTTTTTT. Its protein is CASSEATGVHLYEKLFF.

The chain carries TRBV5-1 and TRBJ2-1; a possible D gene is TRBD2 (6 bases). CDR1 is SGHRS, CDR2 YFSETQ, per germline. Trimming left V 4 bases short and J 5 bases short, with 10 bases between. The CDR3 is 13 residues long. CDR3 protein: CASSTGLDNEQFF. CDR3 DNA sequence: TGCGCCAGCAGCACGGGACTGGACAATGAGCAGTTCTTC.

This chain links TRBV15 with TRBJ2-7; D unclear. V lost 0 bases and J 9 bases, leaving 9 bases between the germline ends. The germline CDR1 and CDR2 sequences are LNHNV and YYDKDF (reference sequence). This CDR3 comprises 12 residues. DNA for the CDR3: TGTGCCACCAGCAGAGATTTAAGCATGCAGTACTTC. This gives the protein CATSRDLSMQYF.

This sequence joins TRBV3-1 (or the pseudogene TRBV3-2) and TRBJ2-1; 8 bases agree with TRBD2. The V and J ends lost 7 bases and 8 bases, in that order; junction bases with no gene match: 10. The CDR3 spans 14 residues. CDR1 and CDR2 from the germline V gene are LGHDT and YNNKEL (reference sequence). The CDR3 bases are TGTGCCAGCAAGGGACTAGGCAGGTTAGATGAGCAGTTCTTC. This sequence encodes CASKGLGRLDEQFF.

J is TRBJ2-3 and V is TRBV6-7, with 8 bases fitting TRBD2. TRBV6-7 is an ORF, with its function uncertain. The V segment lost 6 bases and the J segment 6 bases; nucleotides outside the gene matches: 5. The CDR3 covers 13 residues. DNA for the CDR3: TGTGCCAGCAGGACCGGGACTAGGGATACGCAGTATTTT. Encoded protein: CASRTGTRDTQYF.

The rearrangement joins TRBV4-1 to TRBJ2-1; 10 bases match TRBD2. The germline gives CDR1 MGHRA, CDR2 YSYEKL. CDR3 size: 17 residues. V gave up 2 bases and J gave up 7 bases; unmatched junction bases: 11. The CDR3 loop is CASSQPSGRALDNEQFF. CDR3 nucleotides: TGCGCCAGCAGCCAACCGAGCGGGAGGGCCCTCGATAATGAGCAGTTCTTC.

V usage is TRBV3-1 (or the pseudogene TRBV3-2) and J usage is TRBJ1-1; D not resolved. This CDR3 is 14 amino acids long. Germline V gene sequence: CDR1 LGHDT, CDR2 YNNKEL (reference sequence). Trimming took 0 bases from V and 1 from J, leaving 6 bases between them. The CDR3 loop is CASSQDTGNTEAFF. The CDR3 bases are TGTGCCAGCAGCCAAGACACGGGGAACACTGAAGCTTTCTTT.

The chain combines TRBV28 with TRBJ2-1, with 13 bases aligning to TRBD2. Germline V gene lookup returns CDR1 MDHEN and CDR2 SYDVKM. The CDR3 extends over 15 amino acids. Trimming took 6 bases from V and 7 from J; bases not matched to a gene: 6. Here the CDR3 DNA reads TGTGCCAGCAGGCTCGGGACTAGCGGGATAAATGAGCAGTTCTTC. This encodes CASRLGTSGINEQFF.

The chain combines TRBV18 with TRBJ1-4; TRBD1 aligns across 9 bases. Germline values: CDR1 KGHSH, CDR2 LQKENI. J gave up 2 bases and V 3 bases, and 7 bases lay outside the gene matches. The CDR3 has 17 residues. This chain's CDR3 is CASSPRTGAATNEKLFF. The CDR3 DNA sequence: TGTGCCAGCTCACCGCGGACAGGGGCTGCGACTAATGAAAAACTGTTTTTT.

This rearrangement joins TRBV28 to TRBJ2-7, with 8 positions matching TRBD1. CDR1 is MDHEN, CDR2 SYDVKM, per germline. This CDR3 has 12 residues. The V and J ends lost 6 bases and 5 bases, in that order; junction bases with no gene match: 3. CDR3 nucleotide sequence: TGTGCCAGCAGAGGACAGGGAGACGAGCAGTACTTC. Amino acids: CASRGQGDEQYF. Full variable domain (rest looked up from reference TRBV28 and TRBJ2-7): DVKVTQSSRYLVKRTGEKVFLECVQDMDHENMFWYRQDPGLGLRLIYFSYDVKMKEKGDIPEGYSVSREKKERFSLILESASTNQTSMYLCASRGQGDEQYFGPGTRLTVT.

This clone was counted a few times. CDR3 sequence: CASSYRDRSSGVHF. The CDR3 DNA reads as TGTGCCAGCAGTTACCGGGATCGTAGTTCAGGGGTGCATTTT. The genes are TRBV6-6 and TRBJ1-5, with a tentative D call TRBD1 (6 bases). Germline values: CDR1 MNHNY, CDR2 SVGAGI (reference sequence). The CDR3 covers 14 residues. V shed 2 bases and J shed 15 bases, with 20 bases lying between them.

The genes are TRBV19 and TRBJ2-4; 7 bases line up with TRBD1. The germline V gene has CDR1 LNHDA and CDR2 SQIVND (reference sequence). Trimming cost V 5 bases and J 9 bases; bases outside gene matches: 4. There are 12 residues in the CDR3. The CDR3 bases are TGTGCCAGTAGTTTGGGACAGCTCATTCAGTACTTC. This translates into CASSLGQLIQYF.

V and J are TRBV4-1 and TRBJ2-5; 10 nucleotides align to TRBD2. CDR1 and CDR2 from the germline V gene are MGHRA and YSYEKL. The V and J ends lost 3 bases and 5 bases, in that order; junction bases with no gene match: 12. CDR3 length: 17 amino acids. Written as DNA, the CDR3 is TGCGCCAGCAGCCAGCTCGGACTAGCGGTTGTGGGGGAGACCCAGTACTTC. This sequence encodes CASSQLGLAVVGETQYF.

This chain uses TRBV13 with TRBJ1-2; the D is unclear. CDR1 and CDR2 from the germline V gene are PRHDT and FYEKMQ (reference sequence). With 2 bases removed from V and 0 bases from J, the gap between germline ends came to 7 bases. The CDR3 covers 14 residues. In DNA form, the CDR3 reads TGTGCCAGCAGCTTACAGGCCACTAACTATGGCTACACCTTC. This encodes CASSLQATNYGYTF.